Below, one T cell receptor beta chain is given with its context. Time point: pretreatment peripheral blood. Here immunoSEQ multiplex PCR was the method, and the copy in TCRdb shows in-frame clones only, minus some. The repertoire holds about 52,000 clones, around 72% seen once, with about 4.1% in the top ten. Trimming removed 1 base from V and 9 bases from J, with 12 bases in between. Germline V gene sequence: CDR1 GTSNPN, CDR2 SVGIG (reference sequence). The CDR3 runs 12 residues. This sample was taken from a study of PD-L1 blockade in urothelial cancer. The chain joins TRBV30 to TRBJ1-2; D may be TRBD1 (6 bases). This specimen consisted of PBMCs, obtained around atezolizumab (anti-PD-L1) treatment. This receptor was obtained from a man aged 65-85 years with urothelial cancer. CDR3 amino acids: CAWSGGPGSYTF. In nucleotides, the CDR3 is TGTGCCTGGAGTGGGGGGCCGGGGAGCTACACCTTC.